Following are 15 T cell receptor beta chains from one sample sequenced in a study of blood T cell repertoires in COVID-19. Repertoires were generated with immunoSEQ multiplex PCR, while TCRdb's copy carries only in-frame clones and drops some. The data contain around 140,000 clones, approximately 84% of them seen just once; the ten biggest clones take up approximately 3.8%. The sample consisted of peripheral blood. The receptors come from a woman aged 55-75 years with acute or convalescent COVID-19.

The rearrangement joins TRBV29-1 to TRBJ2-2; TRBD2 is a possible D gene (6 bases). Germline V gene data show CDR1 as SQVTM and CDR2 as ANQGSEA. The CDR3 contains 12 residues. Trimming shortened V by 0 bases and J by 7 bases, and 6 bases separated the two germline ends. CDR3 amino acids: CSVEEGGGELFF. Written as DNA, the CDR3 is TGCAGCGTTGAAGAGGGAGGCGGGGAGCTGTTTTTT.

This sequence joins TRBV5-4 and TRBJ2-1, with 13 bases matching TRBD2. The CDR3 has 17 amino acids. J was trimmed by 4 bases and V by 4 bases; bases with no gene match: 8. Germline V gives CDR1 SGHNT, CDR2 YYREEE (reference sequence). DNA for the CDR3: TGTGCCAGCAGCAAGCCCGGGACTAGCGGGGCGTACAATGAGCAGTTCTTC. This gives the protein CASSKPGTSGAYNEQFF.

The CDR3 sequence: CASSVLAGVNEQYF. The CDR3 DNA sequence: TGTGCCAGCAGCGTACTAGCGGGAGTAAACGAGCAGTACTTC. The chain recombines TRBV28 with TRBJ2-7; 11 bases agree with TRBD2. Trimming cost V 6 bases and J 5 bases; bases outside gene matches: 6. The CDR3 runs 14 residues. Germline V gene lookup returns CDR1 MDHEN and CDR2 SYDVKM.

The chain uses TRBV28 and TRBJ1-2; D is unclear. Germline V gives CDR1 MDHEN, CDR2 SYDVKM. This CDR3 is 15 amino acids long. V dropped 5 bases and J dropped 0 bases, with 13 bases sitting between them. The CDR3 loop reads CASSVVLLPNYGYTF. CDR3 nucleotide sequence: TGTGCCAGCAGTGTAGTCCTCTTGCCTAACTATGGCTACACCTTC.

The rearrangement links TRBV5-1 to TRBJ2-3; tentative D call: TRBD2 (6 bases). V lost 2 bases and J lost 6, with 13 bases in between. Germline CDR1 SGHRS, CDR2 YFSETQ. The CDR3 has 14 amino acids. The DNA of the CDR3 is TGCGCCAGCAGCTTTGGCGGGGTCCTTGATACGCAGTATTTT. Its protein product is CASSFGGVLDTQYF.

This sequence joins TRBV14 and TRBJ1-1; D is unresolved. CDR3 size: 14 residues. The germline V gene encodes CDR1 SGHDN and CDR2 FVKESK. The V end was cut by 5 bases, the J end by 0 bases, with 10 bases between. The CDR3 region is CASSSGGLNTEAFF. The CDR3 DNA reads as TGTGCCAGCAGCTCAGGAGGTCTGAACACTGAAGCTTTCTTT. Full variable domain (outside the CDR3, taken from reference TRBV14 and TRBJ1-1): EAGVTQFPSHSVIEKGQTVTLRCDPISGHDNLYWYRRVMGKEIKFLLHFVKESKQDESGMPNNRFLAERTGGTYSTLKVQPAELEDSGVYFCASSSGGLNTEAFFGQGTRLTVV.

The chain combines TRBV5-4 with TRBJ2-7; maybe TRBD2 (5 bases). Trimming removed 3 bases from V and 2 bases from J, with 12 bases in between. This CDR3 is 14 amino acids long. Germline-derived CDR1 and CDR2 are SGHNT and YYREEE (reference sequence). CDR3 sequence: CASSSPAGTYEQYF. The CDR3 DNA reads TGTGCCAGCAGCTCCCCTGCGGGCACCTACGAGCAGTACTTC.

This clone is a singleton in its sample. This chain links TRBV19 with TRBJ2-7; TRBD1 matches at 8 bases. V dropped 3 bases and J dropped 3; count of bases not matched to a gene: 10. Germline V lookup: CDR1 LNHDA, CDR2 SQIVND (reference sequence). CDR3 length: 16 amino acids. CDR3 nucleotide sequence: TGTGCCAGTAGTATCCCATCCGGGACAGGCTACTACGAGCAGTACTTC. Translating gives CASSIPSGTGYYEQYF.

CDR3 in amino acids: CASSLGGRGSPLHF. CDR3 DNA sequence: TGTGCCAGCAGCCTGGGGGGGAGGGGCTCACCCCTCCACTTT. The chain employs TRBV7-9 and TRBJ1-6, with D tentatively TRBD1 (5 bases). The CDR3 totals 14 residues. CDR1 SEHNR and CDR2 FQNEAQ come from the germline V gene (reference sequence). The V end lost 5 bases, the J end lost 10 bases, and 15 bases lay between the germline ends.

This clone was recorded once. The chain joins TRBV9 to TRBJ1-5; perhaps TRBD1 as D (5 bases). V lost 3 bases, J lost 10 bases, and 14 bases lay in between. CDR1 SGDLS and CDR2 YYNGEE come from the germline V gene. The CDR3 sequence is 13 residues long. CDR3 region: CASSAPGGRPQHF. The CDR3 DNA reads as TGTGCCAGCAGCGCCCCTGGGGGGAGACCCCAGCATTTT. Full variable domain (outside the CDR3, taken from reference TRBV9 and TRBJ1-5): DSGVTQTPKHLITATGQRVTLRCSPRSGDLSVYWYQQSLDQGLQFLIQYYNGEERAKGNILERFSAQQFPDLHSELNLSSLELGDSALYFCASSAPGGRPQHFGDGTRLSIL.

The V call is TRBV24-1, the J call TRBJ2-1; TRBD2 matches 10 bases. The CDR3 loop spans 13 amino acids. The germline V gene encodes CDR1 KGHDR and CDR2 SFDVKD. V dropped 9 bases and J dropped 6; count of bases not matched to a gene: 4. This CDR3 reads CATEGLATNEQFF. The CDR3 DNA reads TGTGCCACCGAGGGACTAGCGACCAATGAGCAGTTCTTC.

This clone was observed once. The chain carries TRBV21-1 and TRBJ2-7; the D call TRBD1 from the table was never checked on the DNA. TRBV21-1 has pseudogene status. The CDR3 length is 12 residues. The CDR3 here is CASSRPGIEQYF. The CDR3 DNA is TGTGCCAGCAGCAGGCCAGGGATCGAGCAGTACTTC.

The CDR3 loop is CASTSSGYNEQFF. In DNA, the CDR3 is TGTGCCAGCACCTCTAGCGGGTACAATGAGCAGTTCTTC. This sequence joins TRBV2 and TRBJ2-1; 8 positions agree with TRBD2. Germline loops: CDR1 SNHLY, CDR2 FYNNEI. With V trimmed by 7 bases and J by 4 bases, 3 bases remained unmatched. The CDR3 covers 13 residues.

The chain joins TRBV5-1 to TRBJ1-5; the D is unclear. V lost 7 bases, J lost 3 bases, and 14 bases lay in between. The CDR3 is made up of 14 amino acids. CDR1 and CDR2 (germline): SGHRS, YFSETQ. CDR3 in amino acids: CASRAGEANQPQHF. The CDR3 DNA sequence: TGCGCCAGCCGAGCCGGGGAGGCCAATCAGCCCCAGCATTTT.

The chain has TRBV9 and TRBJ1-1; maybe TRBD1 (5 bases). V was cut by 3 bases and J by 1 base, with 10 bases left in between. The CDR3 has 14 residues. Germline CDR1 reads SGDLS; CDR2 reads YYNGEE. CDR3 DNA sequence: TGTGCCAGCAGCGCCCGACAGTGGAACACTGAAGCTTTCTTT. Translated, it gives CASSARQWNTEAFF.